A single sample gave rise to the 21 T cell receptor beta chains below, sequenced in a study of blood T cell repertoires in COVID-19. Data came from immunoSEQ multiplex PCR; TCRdb stores just in-frame clones and leaves some out. Of roughly 410,000 clones in the sample, 89% are singletons; the top ten hold 1.5% to 1.8%. The sample comprised peripheral blood. The receptors shown here come from a woman between 40 and 55 years old with COVID-19, enrolled during active disease.

The chain couples TRBV19 to TRBJ2-5, with unresolved D. This CDR3 region has 16 residues. CDR1 LNHDA and CDR2 SQIVND come from the germline V gene (reference sequence). Trimming stripped 3 bases from V and 3 bases from J, with 17 bases between. The CDR3 DNA reads TGTGCCAGTAGTATTGGCCAAACCTTCGTCGAAGAGACCCAGTACTTC. This translates into CASSIGQTFVEETQYF.

The chain joins TRBV20-1 to TRBJ2-1; D gene uncertain. The CDR3 is 11 residues long. The germline gives CDR1 DFQATT, CDR2 SNEGSKA (reference sequence). Deletions cut 6 bases from V and 5 bases from J, with 8 bases between. The chain's CDR3 is CSAAHNNEQFF. CDR3 DNA sequence: TGCAGTGCCGCCCACAACAATGAGCAGTTCTTC.

In DNA form, the CDR3 reads TGCGCCAGCAGCCCGTCAGGGGCGTTTTACAATGAGCAGTTCTTC. Its translation is CASSPSGAFYNEQFF. The rearrangement uses TRBV5-1 and TRBJ2-1, with a tentative D call TRBD1 (6 bases). In germline, CDR1 is SGHRS, CDR2 YFSETQ. V lost 4 bases, J lost 4 bases, and 15 bases lay in between. The CDR3 runs to 15 residues. The variable domain in full, completed from reference TRBV5-1 and TRBJ2-1, reads KAGVTQTPRYLIKTRGQQVTLSCSPISGHRSVSWYQQTPGQGLQFLFEYFSETQRNKGNFPGRFSGRQFSNSRSEMNVSTLELGDSALYLCASSPSGAFYNEQFFGPGTRLTVL.

J is TRBJ1-3 and V is TRBV3-1 (or the pseudogene TRBV3-2), with a weak D call TRBD1 (6 bases). The CDR3 runs 15 residues. Trimming took off 4 bases at V and 4 bases at J, with 14 bases between the two ends. Germline V gene sequence: CDR1 LGHDT, CDR2 YNNKEL (reference sequence). The CDR3 loop is CASSPRDTVGNTIYF. The CDR3 DNA is TGTGCCAGCAGCCCTAGGGACACGGTAGGAAACACCATATATTTT.

This clone was recorded once. The rearrangement joins TRBV28 to TRBJ1-4; 7 bases are a match to TRBD1. The CDR3 extends over 15 amino acids. J was trimmed by 5 bases and V by 1 base; bases with no gene match: 4. Germline V lookup: CDR1 MDHEN, CDR2 SYDVKM. CDR3 region: CASSLLDRINEKLFF. CDR3 coding DNA: TGTGCCAGCAGTTTATTGGACAGGATAAATGAAAAACTGTTTTTT.

The CDR3 DNA is TGTGCCAGCAGACCTCGTGAGGGGAACACTGAAGCTTTCTTT. Translating it yields CASRPREGNTEAFF. The rearrangement uses TRBV7-9 and TRBJ1-1; D gene ambiguous. Trimming took off 6 bases at V and 1 base at J, with 12 bases between the two ends. The CDR3 length is 14 residues. Per the germline V gene, CDR1 is SEHNR and CDR2 is FQNEAQ (reference sequence).

This clone was observed a handful of times. CDR3 loop: CASSFSLGRREQYF. The DNA of the CDR3 is TGTGCCAGCAGTTTTTCCTTGGGGAGGCGCGAGCAGTACTTC. This chain joins TRBV28 and TRBJ2-7; a weak D match, TRBD2 (6 bases). The CDR3 loop spans 14 amino acids. Trimming removed 3 bases from V and 6 bases from J, with 15 bases in between. CDR1 MDHEN and CDR2 SYDVKM come from the germline V gene.

The chain joins TRBV5-6 to TRBJ1-4; no clear D. Trimming shortened V by 0 bases and J by 0 bases, and 6 bases separated the two germline ends. The CDR3 extends over 15 amino acids. CDR1 is SGHDT, CDR2 YYEEEE, per germline. The CDR3 sequence is CASSLEAATNEKLFF. CDR3 sequence (DNA): TGTGCCAGCAGCTTGGAAGCGGCAACTAATGAAAAACTGTTTTTT. Based on the CDR3 plus reference TRBV5-6 and TRBJ1-4, the full variable domain is DAGVTQSPTHLIKTRGQQVTLRCSPKSGHDTVSWYQQALGQGPQFIFQYYEEEERQRGNFPDRFSGHQFPNYSSELNVNALLLGDSALYLCASSLEAATNEKLFFGSGTQLSVL.

V gene TRBV5-1 combines with J gene TRBJ2-1; possible D gene TRBD2, 5 bases. This CDR3 is built from 15 residues. Germline V CDR1 and CDR2: SGHRS, YFSETQ. V lost 1 base and J 6 bases, leaving 14 bases between the germline ends. CDR3 in DNA: TGCGCCAGCAGCTTGACGGCGGGTTCAATCAATGAGCAGTTCTTC. It is translated as CASSLTAGSINEQFF.

This chain joins TRBV5-4 and TRBJ2-7; TRBD2 is a possible D gene (5 bases). Germline-derived CDR1 and CDR2 are SGHNT and YYREEE (reference sequence). This CDR3 has 14 amino acids. The V gene lost 0 bases and the J gene lost 4 bases, with 11 bases spanning the gap. This chain's CDR3 is CASSLELGAYEQYF. The CDR3 DNA follows: TGTGCCAGCAGCTTGGAACTAGGAGCTTACGAGCAGTACTTC.

The chain has TRBV30 and TRBJ2-1; possible D gene TRBD2, 5 bases. Per the germline V gene, CDR1 is GTSNPN and CDR2 is SVGIG (reference sequence). The ends were cut back, 1 base at V and 2 bases at J, with 12 bases in the middle. This CDR3 has 15 amino acids. The DNA for the CDR3 is TGTGCCTGGAGTGCGACCCTAGCCCCCTACAATGAGCAGTTCTTC. The encoded protein is CAWSATLAPYNEQFF.

This chain links TRBV7-3 with TRBJ2-1, with D perhaps TRBD2 (6 bases). The germline gives CDR1 SGHTA, CDR2 FQGTGA. Trimming stripped 8 bases from V and 9 bases from J, with 20 bases between. This CDR3 has 14 amino acids. Here the CDR3 DNA reads TGTGCCAGCTCCCCTGTTCCCAGAGCGGGTGAGCAGTTCTTC. Translating gives CASSPVPRAGEQFF. Supplemented by reference TRBV7-3 and TRBJ2-1, the full variable domain reads GAGVSQTPSNKVTEKGKYVELRCDPISGHTALYWYRQSLGQGPEFLIYFQGTGAADDSGLPNDRFFAVRPEGSVSTLKIQRTERGDSAVYLCASSPVPRAGEQFFGPGTRLTVL.

This clone was observed once. V is TRBV7-2 and J is TRBJ1-3; TRBD1 aligns across 7 bases. Losses at the gene ends were 3 bases for V and 8 bases for J; bases not matched to a gene: 4. Germline V lookup: CDR1 SGHTA, CDR2 FQGNSA. This CDR3 spans 13 amino acids. CDR3: CASSFRQGYTIYF. The CDR3 DNA reads as TGTGCCAGCAGCTTTCGACAGGGATACACCATATATTTT.

The J gene is TRBJ1-2, the V gene TRBV27, with 8 positions matching TRBD1. The V gene end was trimmed by 1 base and the J gene end by 2 bases; junction bases not matched to a gene: 12. The CDR3 extends over 18 amino acids. Germline CDR1 and CDR2: MNHEY and SMNVEV (reference sequence). For the CDR3, the DNA is TGTGCCAGCAGTTTATTATCTCCGGACAGGGTAGGGAACTATGGCTACACCTTC. Translation: CASSLLSPDRVGNYGYTF.

This chain uses TRBV5-1 with TRBJ2-3; TRBD2 agrees at 10 bases. This CDR3 spans 15 amino acids. V dropped 4 bases and J dropped 4; count of bases not matched to a gene: 6. Per germline, CDR1 SGHRS and CDR2 YFSETQ. The CDR3 here is CASSPGLATPDTQYF. DNA of the CDR3: TGCGCCAGCAGCCCGGGACTAGCGACCCCAGATACGCAGTATTTT.

The rearrangement uses TRBV6-5 and TRBJ2-7; 8 bases match TRBD1. The germline V gene encodes CDR1 MNHEY and CDR2 SVGAGI. V was pared by 2 bases and J by 6 bases, with 6 bases of the junction left unmatched. The CDR3 loop spans 14 amino acids. The CDR3 loop is CASSYRGRGREQYF. The CDR3 bases are TGTGCCAGCAGTTACCGAGGCAGGGGGCGCGAGCAGTACTTC.

The chain combines TRBV5-1 with TRBJ1-4; 7 bases are shared with TRBD1. Unmatched junction bases numbered 2, after V lost 3 bases and J lost 0 bases. The CDR3 contains 15 residues. In germline, CDR1 is SGHRS, CDR2 YFSETQ. The CDR3 coding sequence is TGCGCCAGCAGCTCCGGACAGGCAACTAATGAAAAACTGTTTTTT. Its protein is CASSSGQATNEKLFF.

This clone was detected only a few times. V and J are TRBV19 and TRBJ2-3; 7 nucleotides align to TRBD2. With V trimmed by 1 base and J by 1 base, 11 bases remained unmatched. This CDR3 has 18 amino acids. Germline assignment: CDR1 LNHDA and CDR2 SQIVND (reference sequence). The CDR3 DNA reads TGTGCCAGTAGTATAGTAACTGGGGCGGGGGTAGGCACAGATACGCAGTATTTT. It translates to CASSIVTGAGVGTDTQYF.

The rearrangement uses TRBV13 and TRBJ2-1, with unresolved D. The V gene's germline CDR1 is PRHDT and CDR2 FYEKMQ (reference sequence). The CDR3 runs 12 residues. Trimming took 2 bases from V and 7 from J, leaving 6 bases between them. The CDR3: CASSLIRNEQFF. The CDR3 DNA follows: TGTGCCAGCAGCTTAATCAGGAATGAGCAGTTCTTC.

The rearrangement links TRBV4-1 to TRBJ1-5; D remains ambiguous. V was cut by 0 bases and J by 8 bases, with 11 bases left in between. The V gene's germline CDR1 is MGHRA and CDR2 YSYEKL. There are 14 residues in the CDR3. Written as DNA, the CDR3 is TGCGCCAGCAGCCAAGAAGACATCCCTGAGCCCCAGCATTTT. This gives the protein CASSQEDIPEPQHF.

The chain recombines TRBV19 with TRBJ1-3; D perhaps matches TRBD1 (5 bases). The ends were cut back, 9 bases at V and 0 bases at J, with 9 bases in the middle. The CDR3 extends over 13 amino acids. Germline values: CDR1 LNHDA, CDR2 SQIVND (reference sequence). The CDR3 reads CASRQFSGNTIYF. CDR3 DNA: TGTGCCAGCCGACAGTTCTCTGGAAACACCATATATTTT.